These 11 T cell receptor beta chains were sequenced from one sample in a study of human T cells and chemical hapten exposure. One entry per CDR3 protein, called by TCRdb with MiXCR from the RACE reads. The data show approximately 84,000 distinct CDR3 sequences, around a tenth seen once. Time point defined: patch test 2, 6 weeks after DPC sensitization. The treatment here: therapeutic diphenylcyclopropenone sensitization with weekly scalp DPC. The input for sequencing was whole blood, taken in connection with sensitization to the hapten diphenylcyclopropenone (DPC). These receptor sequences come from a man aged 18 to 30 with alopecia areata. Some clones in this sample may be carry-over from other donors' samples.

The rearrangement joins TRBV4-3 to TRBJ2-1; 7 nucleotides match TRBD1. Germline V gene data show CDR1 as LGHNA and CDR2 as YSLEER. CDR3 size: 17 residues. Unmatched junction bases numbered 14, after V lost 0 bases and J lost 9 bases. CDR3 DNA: TGCGCCAGCAGCCAAGACGAGGAGACAGGGAGCTTGGGTGAGCAGTTCTTC. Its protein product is CASSQDEETGSLGEQFF.

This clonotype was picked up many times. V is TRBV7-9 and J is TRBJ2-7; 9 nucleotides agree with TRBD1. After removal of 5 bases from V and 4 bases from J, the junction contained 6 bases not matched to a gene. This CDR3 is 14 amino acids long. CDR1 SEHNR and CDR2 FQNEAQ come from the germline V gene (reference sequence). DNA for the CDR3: TGTGCCAGCAGCAGCCGGGACAGGGCGTACGAGCAGTACTTC. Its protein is CASSSRDRAYEQYF.

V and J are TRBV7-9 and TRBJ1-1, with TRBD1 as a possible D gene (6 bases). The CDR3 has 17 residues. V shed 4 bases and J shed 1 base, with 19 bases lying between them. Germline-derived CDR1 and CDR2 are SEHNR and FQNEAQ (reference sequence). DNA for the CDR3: TGTGCCAGCAGCTGGACCGTTAAGGGGGGACCGAACACTGAAGCTTTCTTT. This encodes CASSWTVKGGPNTEAFF.

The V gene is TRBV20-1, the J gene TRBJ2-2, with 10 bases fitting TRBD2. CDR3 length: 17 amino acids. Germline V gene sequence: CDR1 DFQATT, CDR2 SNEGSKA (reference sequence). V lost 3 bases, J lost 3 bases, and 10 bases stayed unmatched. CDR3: CSARVLAGPDDTGELFF. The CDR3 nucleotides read TGCAGTGCTAGGGTACTAGCGGGGCCTGACGACACCGGGGAGCTGTTTTTT.

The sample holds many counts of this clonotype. CDR3 protein: CSASYPLGRNEAFF. The CDR3 nucleotides are TGCAGTGCTAGCTATCCCCTGGGTCGCAATGAAGCTTTCTTT. The chain carries TRBV20-1 and TRBJ1-1; D not certain. The V gene's germline CDR1 is DFQATT and CDR2 SNEGSKA (reference sequence). The CDR3 spans 14 residues. The ends were cut back, 3 bases at V and 7 bases at J, with 18 bases in the middle.

CDR3 loop: CASSHLRSSGGIQETQYF. CDR3 in DNA: TGTGCCAGCAGCCATTTACGTAGTAGCGGGGGGATCCAAGAGACCCAGTACTTC. V is TRBV3-1 and J is TRBJ2-5; 10 bases match TRBD2. V trimming: 3 bases; J trimming: 1 base; junction bases outside the gene matches: 11. The germline V gene has CDR1 LGHDT and CDR2 YNNKEL (reference sequence). This CDR3 has 18 residues.

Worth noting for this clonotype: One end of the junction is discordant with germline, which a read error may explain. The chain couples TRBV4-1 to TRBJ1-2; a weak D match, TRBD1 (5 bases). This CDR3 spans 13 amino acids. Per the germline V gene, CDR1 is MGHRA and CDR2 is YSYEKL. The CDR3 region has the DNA TGCGTCAGCAGCCAAGAGGGGACCTATGGCTACACCTTC. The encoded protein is CVSSQEGTYGYTF.

The DNA for the CDR3 is TGTGCCAGCAGCTTGTCCGGGGGGGACAATGAGCAGTTCTTC. This codes for CASSLSGGDNEQFF. The chain employs TRBV7-3 and TRBJ2-1; 8 bases map to TRBD2. CDR1 and CDR2 from the germline V gene are SGHTA and FQGTGA. With V trimmed by 3 bases and J by 5 bases, 3 bases remained unmatched. The CDR3 consists of 14 residues. Combining the CDR3 with reference TRBV7-3 and TRBJ2-1 gives the whole variable domain GAGVSQTPSNKVTEKGKYVELRCDPISGHTALYWYRQSLGQGPEFLIYFQGTGAADDSGLPNDRFFAVRPEGSVSTLKIQRTERGDSAVYLCASSLSGGDNEQFFGPGTRLTVL.

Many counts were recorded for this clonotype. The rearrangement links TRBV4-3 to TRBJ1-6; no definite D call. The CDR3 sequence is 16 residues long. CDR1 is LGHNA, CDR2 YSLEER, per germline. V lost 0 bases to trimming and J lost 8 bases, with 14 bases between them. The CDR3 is CASSQDPPNSYSPLHF. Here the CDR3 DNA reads TGCGCCAGCAGCCAAGATCCTCCTAACAGCTATTCACCCCTCCACTTT.

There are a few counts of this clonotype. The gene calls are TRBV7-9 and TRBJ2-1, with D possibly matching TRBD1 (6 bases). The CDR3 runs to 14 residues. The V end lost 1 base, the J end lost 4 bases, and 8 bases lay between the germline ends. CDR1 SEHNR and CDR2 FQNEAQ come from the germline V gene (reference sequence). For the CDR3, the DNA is TGTGCCAGCAGCTTAGAACAGGGATACAATGAGCAGTTCTTC. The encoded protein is CASSLEQGYNEQFF.

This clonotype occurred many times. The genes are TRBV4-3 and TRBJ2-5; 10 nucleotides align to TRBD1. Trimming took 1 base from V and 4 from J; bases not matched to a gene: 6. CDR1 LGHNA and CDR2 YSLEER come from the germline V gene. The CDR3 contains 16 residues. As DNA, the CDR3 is TGCGCCAGCAGCCAAGTAGCCGGACAGGGGGGAGAGACCCAGTACTTC. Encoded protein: CASSQVAGQGGETQYF.